This entry concerns a single T cell receptor (beta chain). This sample stems from a study of blood T cell repertoires in COVID-19. The Seattle patients, enrolled during active infection, were followed longitudinally. Original analysis: Nucleated cell number was recorded as an estimate derived from reference gene primer amplification. Generated by immunoSEQ multiplex PCR, the TCRdb table keeps only in-frame clones and is missing some. The V and J calls and clone size were taken over from that table, and D and trimming were inferred from the DNA. The data contain roughly 280,000 clones, 88% of them seen just once; the ten biggest clones take up around 10%. The CDR3 is 15 amino acids. The germline V gene encodes CDR1 MDHEN and CDR2 SYDVKM. Trimming took 1 base from V and 7 from J, leaving 16 bases between them.

The chain combines TRBV28 with TRBJ1-2; TRBD1 is a possible D gene (6 bases). The source material was peripheral blood. The receptor comes from a woman in her 30s with COVID-19, enrolled during active disease. The CDR3 is CASSLSGRGASGYTF. In DNA, the CDR3 is TGTGCCAGCAGTTTATCAGGCAGGGGCGCAAGTGGCTACACCTTC.